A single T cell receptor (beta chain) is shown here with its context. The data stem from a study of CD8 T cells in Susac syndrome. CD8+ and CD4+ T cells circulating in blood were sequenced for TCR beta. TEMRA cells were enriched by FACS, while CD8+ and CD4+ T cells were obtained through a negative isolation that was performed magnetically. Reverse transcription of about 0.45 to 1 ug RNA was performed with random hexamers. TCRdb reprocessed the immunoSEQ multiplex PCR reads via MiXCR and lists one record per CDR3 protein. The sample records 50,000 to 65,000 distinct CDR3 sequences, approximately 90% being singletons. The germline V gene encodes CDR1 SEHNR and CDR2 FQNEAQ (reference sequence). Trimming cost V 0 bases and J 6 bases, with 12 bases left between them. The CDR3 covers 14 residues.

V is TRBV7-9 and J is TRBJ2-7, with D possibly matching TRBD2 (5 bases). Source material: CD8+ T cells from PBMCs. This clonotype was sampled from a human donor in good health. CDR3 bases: TGTGCCAGCAGCTTAGCTAACAGCGGTCTCGAGCAGTACTTC. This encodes CASSLANSGLEQYF.